These 26 T cell receptor beta chains share one sample of origin, sequenced in a study of a mutant IDH1 vaccine in newly diagnosed glioma. Libraries were prepared by immunoSEQ multiplex PCR; TCRdb keeps only in-frame clonotypes and omits some of them. The sample yields fewer than 45,000 clones, about 78% seen once. The time point is: baseline, week 1 (first vaccination visit). Treatment here: pre-vaccination baseline after standard-of-care therapy. Specimen: PBMCs, collected from a glioma patient treated with radiotherapy, temozolomide or both. Every receptor here comes from a man in his forties or fifties with glioma. Some clones in this sample may be carry-over from other donors' samples.

The rearrangement links TRBV11-2 to TRBJ2-5; possible D gene TRBD1, 6 bases. This CDR3 region has 15 residues. V was clipped by 5 bases and J by 4 bases, with 17 bases between them. Germline CDR1 and CDR2: SGHAT and FQNNGV. CDR3 nucleotide sequence: TGTGCCAGCAGCCCCGTACGTGGGGGCAGAGAGACCCAGTACTTC. Translated, it gives CASSPVRGGRETQYF.

The chain employs TRBV27 and TRBJ1-1; 8 bases fit TRBD1. This CDR3 has 13 residues. Germline V lookup: CDR1 MNHEY, CDR2 SMNVEV (reference sequence). V gave up 5 bases and J gave up 4 bases; unmatched junction bases: 3. The CDR3 DNA is TGTGCCAGCAGTCCCACAGGGGGCACTGAAGCTTTCTTT. This codes for CASSPTGGTEAFF.

The chain recombines TRBV6-1 with TRBJ2-1; D is unclear. Trimming removed 4 bases at V and 4 bases at J, with 8 bases between. This CDR3 contains 13 residues. Germline assignment: CDR1 MNHNS and CDR2 SASEGT. CDR3 nucleotide sequence: TGTGCCAGCAGTGGGCAGACATACAATGAGCAGTTCTTC. Its protein is CASSGQTYNEQFF.

The chain combines TRBV4-2 with TRBJ1-2; D might be TRBD1 (6 bases). V was cut by 8 bases and J by 4 bases, with 14 bases left in between. CDR1 is LGHNA, CDR2 YNFKEQ, per germline. The CDR3 runs 13 residues. CDR3 nucleotide sequence: TGTGCCAGCCGAAACCCAGGGGCCTATGGCTACACCTTC. Translated, it gives CASRNPGAYGYTF.

This clone showed up just once. The rearrangement joins TRBV4-1 to TRBJ1-1; a possible D gene is TRBD1 (6 bases). The V end was cut by 4 bases, the J end by 6 bases, with 18 bases between. The CDR3 loop spans 15 amino acids. Germline V gene lookup returns CDR1 MGHRA and CDR2 YSYEKL. The CDR3 reads CASSPTEGGRSEAFF. The CDR3 nucleotides read TGCGCCAGCAGCCCCACGGAGGGGGGCAGGTCTGAAGCTTTCTTT.

This chain joins TRBV19 and TRBJ1-5; D possibly corresponds to TRBD1 (5 bases). Trimming removed 3 bases at V and 2 bases at J, with 14 bases between. CDR3 size: 16 residues. Germline V gene lookup returns CDR1 LNHDA and CDR2 SQIVND (reference sequence). The CDR3 sequence is CASSIVGAAGNQPQHF. In DNA, the CDR3 is TGTGCCAGTAGTATTGTCGGGGCGGCTGGCAATCAGCCCCAGCATTTT. Full variable domain (remainder filled in from reference TRBV19 and TRBJ1-5): DGGITQSPKYLFRKEGQNVTLSCEQNLNHDAMYWYRQDPGQGLRLIYYSQIVNDFQKGDIAEGYSVSREKKESFPLTVTSAQKNPTAFYLCASSIVGAAGNQPQHFGDGTRLSIL.

This rearrangement joins TRBV6-6 to TRBJ1-1, with 7 bases matching TRBD1. Germline lookup yields CDR1 MNHNY and CDR2 SVGAGI (reference sequence). J lost 6 bases, V lost 6 bases, and 7 bases had no gene match. The length of the CDR3 is 13 residues. CDR3: CASSRDRVSEAFF. The CDR3 DNA reads as TGTGCCAGCAGCCGAGACAGGGTCTCTGAAGCTTTCTTT.

Concerning this clone: Other DNA sequences in this specimen translate into the identical CDR3. The rearrangement joins TRBV29-1 to TRBJ1-1; 7 nucleotides line up with TRBD1. V shed 3 bases and J 5 bases; nucleotides not matched to a gene: 9. The V gene's germline CDR1 is SQVTM and CDR2 ANQGSEA. This CDR3 spans 14 amino acids. The CDR3 nucleotides are TGCAGCGTTGAGGGGCAGTCACAGGGGACTGAAGCTTTCTTT. It codes for CSVEGQSQGTEAFF. Combining the CDR3 with reference TRBV29-1 and TRBJ1-1 gives the whole variable domain SAVISQKPSRDICQRGTSLTIQCQVDSQVTMMFWYRQQPGQSLTLIATANQGSEATYESGFVIDKFPISRPNLTFSTLTVSNMSPEDSSIYLCSVEGQSQGTEAFFGQGTRLTVV.

V usage is TRBV29-1 and J usage is TRBJ1-4; D may be TRBD1 (6 bases). V was shortened by 7 bases and J by 8 bases, with 14 bases between the two germline ends. The V gene's germline CDR1 is SQVTM and CDR2 ANQGSEA. The CDR3 length is 12 residues. Here the CDR3 DNA reads TGCAGCGCCGACGGGGACAACGAAAAACTGTTTTTT. Amino acid sequence: CSADGDNEKLFF.

V gene TRBV7-9 combines with J gene TRBJ1-4, with D uncertain. Germline assignment: CDR1 SEHNR and CDR2 FQNEAQ (reference sequence). This CDR3 spans 15 amino acids. V gave up 5 bases and J gave up 4 bases, with 14 bases separating them. CDR3: CASSDGRELNEKLFF. The CDR3 DNA sequence: TGTGCCAGCAGCGACGGACGGGAGCTTAATGAAAAACTGTTTTTT.

CDR3 bases: TGTGCCAGCAGTTCATTGTCCGGGGGACGAGAAAAACTGTTTTTT. This encodes CASSSLSGGREKLFF. This chain connects TRBV28 to TRBJ1-4; TRBD1 is a possible D gene (5 bases). Germline CDR1 reads MDHEN; CDR2 reads SYDVKM. There are 15 residues in the CDR3. Trimming took 4 bases from V and 8 from J, leaving 17 bases between them. Variable domain in full (rest from reference TRBV28 and TRBJ1-4): DVKVTQSSRYLVKRTGEKVFLECVQDMDHENMFWYRQDPGLGLRLIYFSYDVKMKEKGDIPEGYSVSREKKERFSLILESASTNQTSMYLCASSSLSGGREKLFFGSGTQLSVL.

This rearrangement joins TRBV6-5 to TRBJ1-1, with 7 nucleotides matching TRBD1. The trim removed 3 bases at V and 7 bases at J, leaving 14 bases unmatched. There are 16 residues in the CDR3. CDR1 MNHEY and CDR2 SVGAGI come from the germline V gene. In DNA form, the CDR3 reads TGTGCCAGCAGTTATCCCACGGGAGGGGGCTACCTTGAAGCTTTCTTT. Translated, it gives CASSYPTGGGYLEAFF.

This clone was detected a few times. V is TRBV29-1 and J is TRBJ1-1; no clear D. The V end was cut by 6 bases, the J end by 4 bases, with 15 bases between. Looked up from germline, CDR1 is SQVTM and CDR2 is ANQGSEA. The CDR3 has 13 amino acids. In DNA, the CDR3 is TGCAGCGTCCGATCTTACAGCGGCACTGAAGCTTTCTTT. It translates to CSVRSYSGTEAFF.

This clone showed up just once. The chain couples TRBV18 to TRBJ2-7; D unclear. CDR3 size: 11 residues. The germline V gene has CDR1 KGHSH and CDR2 LQKENI. V was shortened by 4 bases and J by 6 bases, with 7 bases between the two germline ends. CDR3 sequence: CASSLGAEQYF. The CDR3 DNA reads as TGTGCCAGCTCACTGGGCGCCGAGCAGTACTTC. The variable domain in full, completed from reference TRBV18 and TRBJ2-7, reads NAGVMQNPRHLVRRRGQEARLRCSPMKGHSHVYWYRQLPEEGLKFMVYLQKENIIDESGMPKERFSAEFPKEGPSILRIQQVVRGDSAAYFCASSLGAEQYFGPGTRLTVT.

The genes are TRBV21-1 and TRBJ1-5. TRBV21-1 is listed as a pseudogene. This CDR3 is 10 amino acids long. DNA for the CDR3: TGTGCCAGCGGGAATCAGCCCCAGCATTTT. This sequence encodes CASGNQPQHF.

This clone was recorded once. The chain links TRBV2 to TRBJ1-5; D is unclear. Germline V gene sequence: CDR1 SNHLY, CDR2 FYNNEI. Trimming removed 6 bases at V and 4 bases at J, with 7 bases between. The CDR3 runs 12 residues. CDR3 region: CASSGDNQPQHF. CDR3 nucleotides: TGTGCCAGCAGCGGTGATAATCAGCCCCAGCATTTT.

This chain links TRBV5-4 with TRBJ1-1; 8 nucleotides agree with TRBD1. Trimming at V came to 2 bases and at J to 3 bases, leaving 3 bases not matched to a gene. CDR1 and CDR2 from the germline V gene are SGHNT and YYREEE (reference sequence). This CDR3 region has 14 residues. The CDR3: CASSFDRGYTEAFF. In DNA, the CDR3 is TGTGCCAGCAGCTTTGACAGGGGATACACTGAAGCTTTCTTT.

The rearrangement joins TRBV7-6 to TRBJ1-6, with D hard to call. This CDR3 has 14 amino acids. CDR1 SGHVS and CDR2 FNYEAQ come from the germline V gene. Trimming pared 2 bases from V and 7 bases from J, leaving 9 bases between. The chain's CDR3 is CASSLRSGNSPLHF. CDR3 DNA: TGTGCCAGCAGCTTAAGATCGGGGAATTCACCCCTCCACTTT.

CDR3 sequence reads: CASIGPQETQYF. The DNA for the CDR3 is TGTGCCAGCATTGGACCCCAAGAGACCCAGTACTTC. This chain joins TRBV27 and TRBJ2-5; no clear D. With 7 bases removed from V and 1 base from J, the gap between germline ends came to 7 bases. The V gene's germline CDR1 is MNHEY and CDR2 SMNVEV (reference sequence). There are 12 residues in the CDR3.

The genes are TRBV23-1 and TRBJ2-1; D is undetermined. TRBV23-1 is an ORF, and what it does is uncertain. The CDR3 length is 11 residues. The CDR3 loop reads CTRPNYNEQFF. The CDR3 DNA reads TGCACAAGACCAAATTACAATGAGCAGTTCTTC.

This chain joins TRBV4-2 and TRBJ2-7, with TRBD2 identical over 10 bases. This CDR3 has 16 amino acids. Germline CDR1 and CDR2: LGHNA and YNFKEQ. Germline trimming cut 4 bases from V and 0 bases from J; bases unmatched to any gene: 6. The CDR3 loop reads CASSPSPSGGSYEQYF. DNA of the CDR3: TGTGCCAGCAGCCCCTCTCCTAGCGGGGGCTCCTACGAGCAGTACTTC.

The CDR3 DNA is TGTGCCAGCTCACCAAGGATCCAAGGTCCCTCGACAACTGAAGCTTTCTTT. It yields the protein CASSPRIQGPSTTEAFF. The V call is TRBV18, the J call TRBJ1-1, with no clear D. Deletions cut 2 bases from V and 5 bases from J, with 21 bases between. The germline CDR1 and CDR2 sequences are KGHSH and LQKENI. The CDR3 has 17 residues. The full variable domain, rest sourced from reference TRBV18 and TRBJ1-1, is NAGVMQNPRHLVRRRGQEARLRCSPMKGHSHVYWYRQLPEEGLKFMVYLQKENIIDESGMPKERFSAEFPKEGPSILRIQQVVRGDSAAYFCASSPRIQGPSTTEAFFGQGTRLTVV.

V is TRBV13 and J is TRBJ1-3; D possibly corresponds to TRBD1 (6 bases). Trimming removed 5 bases at V and 3 bases at J, with 14 bases between. Germline CDR1 is PRHDT and CDR2 is FYEKMQ (reference sequence). This CDR3 region has 15 residues. The CDR3 reads CASSGDRLIGNTIYF. The CDR3 DNA reads TGTGCCAGCAGCGGAGACAGGTTAATTGGAAACACCATATATTTT.

V and J are TRBV7-8 and TRBJ1-1; TRBD1 aligns across 8 bases. The CDR3 has 14 amino acids. The V and J ends lost 6 bases and 6 bases, in that order; junction bases with no gene match: 9. The germline gives CDR1 SGHVS, CDR2 FQNEAQ. CDR3 nucleotide sequence: TGTGCCAGCAGACCAGGACAGGGAAGAGCTGAAGCTTTCTTT. Residues: CASRPGQGRAEAFF.

The DNA for the CDR3 is TGTGCCAGCAGCGAGGGTCGAGGGAGCTTCTCTGGAAACACCATATATTTT. This gives the protein CASSEGRGSFSGNTIYF. The chain couples TRBV9 to TRBJ1-3; D gene unclear. Trimming shortened V by 3 bases and J by 0 bases, and 16 bases separated the two germline ends. From germline, CDR1 is SGDLS and CDR2 YYNGEE. The length of the CDR3 is 17 residues. Together with reference TRBV9 and TRBJ1-3, the CDR3 gives the full variable domain: DSGVTQTPKHLITATGQRVTLRCSPRSGDLSVYWYQQSLDQGLQFLIQYYNGEERAKGNILERFSAQQFPDLHSELNLSSLELGDSALYFCASSEGRGSFSGNTIYFGEGSWLTVV.

V usage is TRBV6-5 and J usage is TRBJ1-1, with 10 bases aligning to TRBD1. This CDR3 comprises 15 residues. V dropped 6 bases and J dropped 5; count of bases not matched to a gene: 9. Germline CDR1 MNHEY, CDR2 SVGAGI. CDR3 DNA sequence: TGTGCCAGCAGGCTATTGACAGGGGGCGGGACTGAAGCTTTCTTT. Protein sequence: CASRLLTGGGTEAFF.